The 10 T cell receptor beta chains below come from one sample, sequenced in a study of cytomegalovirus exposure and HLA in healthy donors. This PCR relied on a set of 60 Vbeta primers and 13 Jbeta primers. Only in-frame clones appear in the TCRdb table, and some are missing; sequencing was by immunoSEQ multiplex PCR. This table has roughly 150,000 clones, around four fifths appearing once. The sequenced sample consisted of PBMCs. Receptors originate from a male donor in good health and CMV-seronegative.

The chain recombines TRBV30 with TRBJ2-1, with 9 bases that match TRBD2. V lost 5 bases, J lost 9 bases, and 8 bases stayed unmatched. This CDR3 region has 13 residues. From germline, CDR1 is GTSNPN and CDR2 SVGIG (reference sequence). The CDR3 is CAWEGTSLAEQFF. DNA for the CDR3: TGTGCCTGGGAAGGGACTAGCCTCGCTGAGCAGTTCTTC.

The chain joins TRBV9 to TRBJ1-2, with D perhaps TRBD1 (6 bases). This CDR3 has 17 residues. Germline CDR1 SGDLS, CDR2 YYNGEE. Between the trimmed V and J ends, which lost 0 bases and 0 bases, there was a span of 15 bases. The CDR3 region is CASSVAEGTPTNYGYTF. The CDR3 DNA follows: TGTGCCAGCAGCGTAGCTGAAGGGACACCGACTAACTATGGCTACACCTTC.

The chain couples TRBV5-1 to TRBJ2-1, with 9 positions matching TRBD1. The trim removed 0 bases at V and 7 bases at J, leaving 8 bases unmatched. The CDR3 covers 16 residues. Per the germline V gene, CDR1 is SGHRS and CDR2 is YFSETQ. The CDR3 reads CASSLADRGWLNEQFF. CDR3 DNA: TGCGCCAGCAGCTTGGCCGACAGGGGGTGGTTGAATGAGCAGTTCTTC.

The CDR3 DNA follows: TGCGCCAGCAGCTCAACTCAGGGATTTCAAGAGACCCAGTACTTC. Translating it yields CASSSTQGFQETQYF. J is TRBJ2-5 and V is TRBV5-1, with D possibly TRBD1 on 5 matching bases. The CDR3 totals 15 residues. Trimming took 3 bases from V and 2 from J, leaving 14 bases between them. The germline gives CDR1 SGHRS, CDR2 YFSETQ.

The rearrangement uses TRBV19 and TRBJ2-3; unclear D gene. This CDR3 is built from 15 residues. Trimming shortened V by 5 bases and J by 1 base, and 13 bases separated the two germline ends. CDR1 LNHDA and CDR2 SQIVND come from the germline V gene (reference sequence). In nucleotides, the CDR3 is TGTGCCAGTAGTGAATCGAATAGTGGCACAGATACGCAGTATTTT. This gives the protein CASSESNSGTDTQYF.

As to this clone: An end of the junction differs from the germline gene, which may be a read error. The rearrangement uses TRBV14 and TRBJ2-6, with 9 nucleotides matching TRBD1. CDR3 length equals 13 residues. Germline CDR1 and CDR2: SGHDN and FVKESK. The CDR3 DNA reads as TGTGCCAGCAGCCCCCGAACCCGGACAGGGGTGTCTTTC. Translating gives CASSPRTRTGVSF.

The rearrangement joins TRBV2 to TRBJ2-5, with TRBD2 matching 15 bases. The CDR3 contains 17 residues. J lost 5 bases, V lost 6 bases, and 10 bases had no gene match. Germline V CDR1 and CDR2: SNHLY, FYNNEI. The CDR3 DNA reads TGTGCCAGCAGGGACCCGGGACTAGCGGGGGGTCAGGAGACCCAGTACTTC. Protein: CASRDPGLAGGQETQYF.

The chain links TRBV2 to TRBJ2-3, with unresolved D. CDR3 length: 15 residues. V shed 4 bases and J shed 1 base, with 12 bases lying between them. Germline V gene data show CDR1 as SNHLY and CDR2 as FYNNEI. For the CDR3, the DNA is TGTGCCAGCAGTGGCCTACCCCTCCGCACAGATACGCAGTATTTT. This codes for CASSGLPLRTDTQYF.

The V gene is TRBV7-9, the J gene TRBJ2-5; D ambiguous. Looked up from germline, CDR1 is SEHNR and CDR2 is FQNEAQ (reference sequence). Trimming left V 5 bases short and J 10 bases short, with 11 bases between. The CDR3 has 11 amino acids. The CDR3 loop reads CASSEAEVQYF. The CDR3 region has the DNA TGTGCCAGCAGCGAGGCGGAAGTCCAGTACTTC.

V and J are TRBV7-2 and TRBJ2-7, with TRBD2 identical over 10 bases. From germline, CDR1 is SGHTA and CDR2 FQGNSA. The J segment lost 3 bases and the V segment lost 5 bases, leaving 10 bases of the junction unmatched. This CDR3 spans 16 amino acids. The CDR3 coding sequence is TGTGCCAGCAGCACAGCCTGGACTAGCGGCCTCTACGAGCAGTACTTC. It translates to CASSTAWTSGLYEQYF.